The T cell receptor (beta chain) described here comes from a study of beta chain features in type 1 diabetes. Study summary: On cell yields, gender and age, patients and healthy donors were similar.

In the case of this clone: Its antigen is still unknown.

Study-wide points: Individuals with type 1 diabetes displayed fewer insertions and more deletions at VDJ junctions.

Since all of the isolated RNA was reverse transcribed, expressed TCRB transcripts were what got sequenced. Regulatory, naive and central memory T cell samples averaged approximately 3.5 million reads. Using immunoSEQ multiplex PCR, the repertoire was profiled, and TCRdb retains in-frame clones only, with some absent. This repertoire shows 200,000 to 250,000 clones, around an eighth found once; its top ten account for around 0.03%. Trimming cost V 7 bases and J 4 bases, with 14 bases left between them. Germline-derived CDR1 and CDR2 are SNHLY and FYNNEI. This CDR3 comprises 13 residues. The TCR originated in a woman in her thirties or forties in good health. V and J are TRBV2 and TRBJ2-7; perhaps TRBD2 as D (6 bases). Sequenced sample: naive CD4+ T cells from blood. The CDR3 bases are TGTGCCAGCAAGGGCAATGGGGGGTACGAGCAGTACTTC. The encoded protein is CASKGNGGYEQYF.